One T cell receptor beta chain is described in this entry. These data come from a study of blood T cell repertoires in COVID-19. Study background: The United States, Italy and Spain were the sources of the acute and convalescent COVID-19 samples.

Profiled with immunoSEQ multiplex PCR; TCRdb holds only in-frame clones, not every one. The table lists around 400,000 clones, about 87% of them singletons. The CDR3 spans 16 residues. V was clipped by 4 bases and J by 1 base, with 14 bases between them. Germline V lookup: CDR1 SGHRS, CDR2 YFSETQ. Seattle cases were enrolled at active infection and followed longitudinally. This clonotype was obtained from a woman younger than 45 with COVID-19, enrolled during active disease. The sequencing input was peripheral blood. The chain recombines TRBV5-1 with TRBJ2-2, with a tentative D call TRBD2 (7 bases). The CDR3 nucleotides are TGCGCCAGCAGCGGGGGGGCTAGCATGAACACCGGGGAGCTGTTTTTT. As protein: CASSGGASMNTGELFF.